The source of this TCR beta chain is a study of monozygotic twins with inflammatory bowel disease. Both the TCRalpha cDNA and the TCRbeta cDNA were taken through two nested PCRs, lasting approximately 16 and 9 cycles. For each CDR3 protein, TCRdb gives one entry from its re-call of the 5' RACE reads, without DNA. The ten most abundant clones cover around 2.4% of a sample with 420,000 or so distinct CDR3 sequences. The source of this sequence is a human donor with ulcerative colitis or Crohn's disease, or a healthy co-twin of an affected twin (not recorded which). The material sequenced was blood.

This chain's CDR3 is CASATGLGTQYF. V usage is TRBV19 and J usage is TRBJ2-3; TCRdb indicates TRBD1, and absent DNA this call remains unverified. CDR1 and CDR2 from the germline V gene are LNHDA and SQIVND (reference sequence). This CDR3 has 12 amino acids.